These 25 T cell receptor beta chains were all obtained from the same sample, sequenced in a study of T cells in localized non-small cell lung cancer (TCRdb year 2020). Libraries were prepared through the immunoSEQ multiplex PCR assay. The table was pulled from immuneACCESS by TCRdb, which kept in-frame rearrangements only. Such tables lose some clones; where checked, under half of the loss comes from unresolved V genes, and the rest has no known cause. Present in this sample are thousands of clones, roughly 32% of which were seen just once. The ten largest clones represent roughly 8.7% of the sample. Sample: lung tumor tissue, taken before any cancer treatment. The source of these receptors is a female donor over 55 with stage I lung adenocarcinoma.

The chain employs TRBV10-2 and TRBJ2-5; D remains ambiguous. CDR3 length: 14 amino acids. Trimming cost V 5 bases and J 3 bases, with 13 bases left between them. Germline V gene lookup returns CDR1 WSHSY and CDR2 SAAADI. The CDR3 loop reads CASSSTRHEETQYF. CDR3 DNA sequence: TGCGCCAGCAGTTCGACTCGTCACGAAGAGACCCAGTACTTC.

J is TRBJ1-1 and V is TRBV28; TRBD1 agrees at 7 bases. Looked up from germline, CDR1 is MDHEN and CDR2 is SYDVKM. CDR3 length equals 13 residues. CDR3 coding DNA: TGTGCTTCATATCGGCAGGGGGTACCTCAAGCTTTCTTT. This gives the protein CASYRQGVPQAFF.

V usage is TRBV6-8 and J usage is TRBJ2-2; D might be TRBD1 or TRBD2, each matching 5 bases. Germline assignment: CDR1 MNHGY and CDR2 SAAAGT. The CDR3 is 13 residues long. V lost 5 bases to trimming and J lost 4 bases, with 8 bases between them. CDR3 sequence: CASSVGGTGELFF. The CDR3 bases are TGTGCCAGCAGTGTTGGGGGCACCGGGGAGCTGTTTTTT.

The genes are TRBV14 and TRBJ2-3, with D maybe TRBD2 (6 bases). Trimming removed 0 bases at V and 3 bases at J, with 7 bases between. The CDR3 is 14 amino acids. CDR1 is SGHDN, CDR2 FVKESK, per germline. The CDR3 loop is CASSQDRGTDTQYF. As DNA, the CDR3 is TGTGCCAGCAGCCAAGATCGGGGGACAGATACGCAGTATTTT.

This clone is large (0.1 to 1%) by share. This chain links TRBV6-8 with TRBJ1-4; TRBD1 might be the D (5 bases). Germline V lookup: CDR1 MNHGY, CDR2 SAAAGT. Between the trimmed V and J ends, which lost 5 bases and 4 bases, there was a span of 11 bases. The CDR3 covers 14 residues. CDR3 nucleotides: TGTGCCAGCAGTGAGGGACTGCGTAATGAAAAACTGTTTTTT. This encodes CASSEGLRNEKLFF.

The chain has TRBV28 and TRBJ1-5; D is perhaps TRBD1 (6 bases). Trimming took off 10 bases at V and 4 bases at J, with 14 bases between the two ends. Germline loops: CDR1 MDHEN, CDR2 SYDVKM. CDR3 length: 13 residues. The CDR3 region is CATRGQFNQPQHF. The CDR3 DNA sequence: TGTGCCACCAGGGGTCAGTTTAATCAGCCCCAGCATTTT.

The sample holds a few counts of this clone. V and J are TRBV6-8 and TRBJ1-5; 10 bases agree with TRBD1. This CDR3 is built from 18 residues. CDR1 and CDR2 (germline): MNHGY, SAAAGT. V lost 2 bases, J lost 4 bases, and 11 bases stayed unmatched. DNA of the CDR3: TGTGCCAGCAGTTACCCTCGGGACAGGGGCCTACGAAATCAGCCCCAGCATTTT. Residues: CASSYPRDRGLRNQPQHF.

This rearrangement joins TRBV11-3 to TRBJ2-5; D is possibly TRBD1 (8 bases). V dropped 5 bases and J dropped 4 bases, with 14 bases sitting between them. Germline V gene lookup returns CDR1 SGHNT and CDR2 YENEEA. This CDR3 has 14 amino acids. CDR3 in amino acids: CASSLQGGPETQYF. Written as DNA, the CDR3 is TGTGCCAGCAGCCTACAGGGGGGGCCAGAGACCCAGTACTTC.

The chain uses TRBV9 and TRBJ2-7; D tentatively fits TRBD1 or TRBD2 (5 bases each). Trimming took 5 bases from V and 4 from J, leaving 16 bases between them. Per germline, CDR1 SGDLS and CDR2 YYNGEE. This CDR3 contains 14 residues. CDR3: CASRLDGTKYEQYF. The CDR3 DNA is TGTGCCAGCAGGTTGGACGGGACGAAATACGAGCAGTACTTC.

This clone showed up just a few times. The chain has TRBV6-8 and TRBJ2-3; 10 bases line up with TRBD2. The CDR3 consists of 15 residues. V lost 0 bases and J lost 5; bases outside the gene matches: 2. Germline CDR1 is MNHGY and CDR2 is SAAAGT. The CDR3 is CASSYSGLAKDTQYF. DNA for the CDR3: TGTGCCAGCAGTTACTCGGGACTAGCGAAAGATACGCAGTATTTT.

The chain links TRBV30 to TRBJ1-5; D is possibly TRBD1 (6 bases). V dropped 7 bases and J dropped 5 bases, with 18 bases sitting between them. The germline V gene encodes CDR1 GTSNPN and CDR2 SVGIG (reference sequence). The CDR3 extends over 14 amino acids. The CDR3 bases are TGTGCCTTTTCGGACAGAGCACGCTATCAGCCCCAGCATTTT. Translating gives CAFSDRARYQPQHF.

This clone was found once. The chain joins TRBV28 to TRBJ1-2, with a tentative D call TRBD1 (6 bases). The V end was cut by 5 bases, the J end by 7 bases, with 14 bases between. The germline V gene encodes CDR1 MDHEN and CDR2 SYDVKM. This CDR3 comprises 13 residues. The CDR3 nucleotides are TGTGCCAGCAGTGCCGGGACCAGGGGTGGCTACACCTTC. Translating it yields CASSAGTRGGYTF.

Concerning this clone: At one end the junction does not follow the germline gene, possibly because of a read error. The rearrangement links TRBV10-2 to TRBJ2-5; 12 positions agree with TRBD2. Germline-derived CDR1 and CDR2 are WSHSY and SAAADI. CDR3 length equals 14 residues. This CDR3 reads CASIETSGGGTQYF. In DNA, the CDR3 is TGCGCCAGCATTGAGACTAGCGGGGGCGGGACCCAGTACTTC.

The chain employs TRBV28 and TRBJ2-3; D is perhaps TRBD1 or TRBD2 (5 bases each). The CDR3 spans 12 residues. CDR1 is MDHEN and CDR2 is SYDVKM in the germline V gene. Trimming cost V 7 bases and J 4 bases, with 9 bases left between them. The CDR3 DNA reads TGTGCCAGCACAGGGCGGGCAGATACGCAGTATTTT. It yields the protein CASTGRADTQYF.

This clone is categorized as medium-sized. The rearrangement joins TRBV11-3 to TRBJ1-1; D possibly corresponds to TRBD1 (5 bases). V was trimmed by 1 base and J by 1 base, leaving 10 bases between them. This CDR3 spans 15 amino acids. Germline V lookup: CDR1 SGHNT, CDR2 YENEEA. CDR3 protein: CASSLGGIGNTEAFF. Here the CDR3 DNA reads TGTGCCAGCAGCTTAGGGGGGATAGGGAACACTGAAGCTTTCTTT.

This clone has just one count. The gene calls are TRBV19 and TRBJ2-1; the D gene is possibly TRBD2 (6 bases). Germline CDR1 and CDR2: LNHDA and SQIVND (reference sequence). The CDR3 has 15 amino acids. V lost 3 bases, J lost 5 bases, and 14 bases lay in between. The CDR3 loop is CASSIVREINNEQFF. In DNA form, the CDR3 reads TGTGCCAGTAGTATTGTACGGGAGATTAACAATGAGCAGTTCTTC.

This rearrangement joins TRBV18 to TRBJ2-5; 9 bases map to TRBD2. Germline CDR1 KGHSH, CDR2 LQKENI. V shed 2 bases, J shed 9 bases, and the junction held 10 bases outside the gene matches. This CDR3 has 15 residues. The CDR3 sequence is CASSPTGLAGKAQYF. DNA of the CDR3: TGTGCCAGCTCACCAACTGGGCTAGCGGGGAAGGCCCAGTACTTC.

Only a few counts were recorded for this clone. This chain connects TRBV11-3 to TRBJ2-1; perhaps TRBD2 as D (5 bases). Per the germline V gene, CDR1 is SGHNT and CDR2 is YENEEA. V was pared by 3 bases and J by 0 bases, with 6 bases between. CDR3 length: 14 amino acids. CDR3 protein: CASSLGSSYNEQFF. The CDR3 region has the DNA TGTGCCAGCAGCTTGGGGAGCTCCTACAATGAGCAGTTCTTC.

This clone was seen once. The J gene is TRBJ2-2, the V gene TRBV6-8; D not certain. The ends were cut back, 6 bases at V and 3 bases at J, with 5 bases in the middle. This CDR3 has 12 residues. The germline gives CDR1 MNHGY, CDR2 SAAAGT. The CDR3 loop reads CASRGYTGELFF. Here the CDR3 DNA reads TGTGCCAGCAGGGGGTACACCGGGGAGCTGTTTTTT.

There are a few counts of this clone. The CDR3 region has the DNA TGTGCCAGCAGCTTAAGGACAGGCCGCCAAGAGACCCAGTACTTC. Translating it yields CASSLRTGRQETQYF. J is TRBJ2-5 and V is TRBV11-3, with 7 bases aligning to TRBD1. This CDR3 region has 15 residues. CDR1 is SGHNT and CDR2 is YENEEA in the germline V gene. J gave up 1 base and V 2 bases, and 4 bases lay outside the gene matches.

The rearrangement joins TRBV11-3 to TRBJ2-5; 7 bases map to TRBD2. V lost 4 bases, J lost 4 bases, and 6 bases stayed unmatched. Per the germline V gene, CDR1 is SGHNT and CDR2 is YENEEA. The CDR3 is 14 amino acids. In DNA, the CDR3 is TGTGCCAGCAGCTCCGGACTAGTAGGAGAGACCCAGTACTTC. It yields the protein CASSSGLVGETQYF.

The rearrangement uses TRBV11-3 and TRBJ2-7; D tentatively fits TRBD1 or TRBD2 (6 bases each). From germline, CDR1 is SGHNT and CDR2 YENEEA. The CDR3 consists of 15 residues. Trimming took 5 bases from V and 4 from J, leaving 18 bases between them. Written as DNA, the CDR3 is TGTGCCAGCAGCCAAGGGGGAGGACCCCCGTACGAGCAGTACTTC. The encoded protein is CASSQGGGPPYEQYF.

The gene calls are TRBV10-2 and TRBJ2-2, with TRBD2 matching over 8 bases. V lost 3 bases and J lost 2; bases outside the gene matches: 5. CDR3 length: 16 amino acids. Germline CDR1 and CDR2: WSHSY and SAAADI. The DNA of the CDR3 is TGCGCCAGCAGTGACGCCGGGACTAGTAACACCGGGGAGCTGTTTTTT. Amino acids: CASSDAGTSNTGELFF.

The chain combines TRBV5-1 with TRBJ2-7; 11 bases are shared with TRBD2. This CDR3 has 15 residues. The germline V gene encodes CDR1 SGHRS and CDR2 YFSETQ. The J segment lost 1 base and the V segment lost 2 bases, leaving 2 bases of the junction unmatched. The CDR3: CASSFTSGGSYEQYF. The DNA of the CDR3 is TGCGCCAGCAGCTTTACTAGCGGGGGTTCCTACGAGCAGTACTTC.

The rearrangement uses TRBV28 and TRBJ1-1, with TRBD1 identical over 11 bases. This CDR3 is built from 15 residues. J lost 3 bases, V lost 8 bases, and 8 bases had no gene match. Germline V gene data show CDR1 as MDHEN and CDR2 as SYDVKM. The CDR3 DNA follows: TGTGCCAGCCCACCGGGACAGGGGGTTGACACTGAAGCTTTCTTT. The encoded protein is CASPPGQGVDTEAFF.